This TCR beta chain was sequenced during a study of CD8 T cells in Susac syndrome. The RNA, about 0.45 to 1 ug, was put through reverse transcription using random hexamers. TCRdb ran MiXCR on the immunoSEQ multiplex PCR reads and lists one entry per CDR3 protein. The repertoire holds some 160,000 distinct CDR3 sequences, with around 92% as singletons. Trimming at V came to 6 bases and at J to 7 bases, leaving 4 bases not matched to a gene. This CDR3 has 12 residues. TCR beta was sequenced from blood CD8+ and CD4+ T cells. The receptor was derived from a human donor in good health. The sample consisted of CD4+ T cells from PBMCs. V gene TRBV12-3 or TRBV12-4 combines with J gene TRBJ1-2; 8 bases agree with TRBD1. CDR3: CASSYGTGGYTF. The CDR3 DNA follows: TGTGCCAGCAGCTACGGGACAGGTGGCTACACCTTC.